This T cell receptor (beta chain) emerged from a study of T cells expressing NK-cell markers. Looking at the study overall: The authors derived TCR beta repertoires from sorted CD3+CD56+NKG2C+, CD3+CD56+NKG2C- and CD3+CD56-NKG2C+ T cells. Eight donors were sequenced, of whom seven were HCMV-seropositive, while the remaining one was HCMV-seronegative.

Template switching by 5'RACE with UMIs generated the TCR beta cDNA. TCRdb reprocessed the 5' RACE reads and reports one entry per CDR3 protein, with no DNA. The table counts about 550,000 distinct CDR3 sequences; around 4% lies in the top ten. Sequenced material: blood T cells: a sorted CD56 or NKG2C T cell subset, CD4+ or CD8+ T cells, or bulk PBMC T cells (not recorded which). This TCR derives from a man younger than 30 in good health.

CDR3: CASSLRGVDIQYF. The chain links TRBV5-1 to TRBJ2-4. Germline values: CDR1 SGHRS, CDR2 YFSETQ. CDR3 length: 13 residues.